This TCR beta chain was observed in a study of CD8+CD57+ T cells in acquired aplastic anemia. Sequencing involved patients with CD8+CD57+ cell expansion previously shown by flow cytometry. Regarding this clonotype: Its antigen is unidentified.

Overall study findings and caveats: Patients shared around 31 CD8+ CDR3 sequences with controls. Levels of CD8+ Simpson's diversity were not significantly distinct in patients versus controls.

Profiling that covered TCR beta VDJ and CDR3 relied on genomic DNA as its template. TCRdb itself ran the reads through MiXCR, one entry per CDR3 protein. The repertoire includes some 140,000 distinct CDR3 sequences, about 52% of them detected once, and about 12% sits in the top ten. The sequencing input was sorted CD4+, CD8+, or CD8+CD57+ T cells (not recorded which) from PBMCs. The sequence came from a human donor with aplastic anemia.

For the CDR3, the DNA is TGCAGCGCTAGAAGGACAGCCGCGAACACCGGGGAGCTGTTTTTT. It translates to CSARRTAANTGELFF. This chain uses TRBV29-1 with TRBJ2-2; tentatively, D is TRBD1 (6 bases). CDR1 is SQVTM, CDR2 ANQGSEA, per germline. The V end was cut by 7 bases, the J end by 0 bases, with 15 bases between. This CDR3 region has 15 residues.